A selection of T cell receptor beta chains follows, all from one sample in a study of blood T cells in healthy people across ages. In TCRdb, the 5' RACE reads were re-called with MiXCR into one record per CDR3 protein. The sample has around 850,000 distinct CDR3 sequences, about 36% seen once. The sequenced sample consisted of blood. These receptors all come from a man younger than 30 in good health. Both conserved end residues are trimmed from each CDR3. The order of the fields is CDR3 protein, D gene, CDR3 length, V gene, J gene. A D gene is named only where the DNA matches it firmly.

CDR3aa: ASSPNFREGDTEAF
d_gene: NA
len: 14
v_gene: TRBV6-2/TRBV6-3
j_gene: TRBJ1-1

CDR3aa: ASSTAGTSNYEQY
d_gene: TRBD2
len: 13
v_gene: TRBV25-1
j_gene: TRBJ2-7

CDR3aa: ASTHGQGKWNTIY
d_gene: TRBD1
len: 13
v_gene: TRBV7-9
j_gene: TRBJ1-3

CDR3aa: ASSLGVRAQENYGYT
d_gene: NA
len: 15
v_gene: TRBV5-1
j_gene: TRBJ1-2

CDR3aa: ASSPTIRGGEQY
d_gene: NA
len: 12
v_gene: TRBV5-1
j_gene: TRBJ2-7

CDR3aa: ASTGEWAGKSYEQY
d_gene: NA
len: 14
v_gene: TRBV28
j_gene: TRBJ2-7

CDR3aa: ASSSTDSGTSSSAEQY
d_gene: TRBD2
len: 16
v_gene: TRBV7-9
j_gene: TRBJ2-5

CDR3aa: SASDRGLSYEQF
d_gene: TRBD1
len: 12
v_gene: TRBV20-1
j_gene: NA

CDR3aa: ASSFGQDRTDTQY
d_gene: TRBD1
len: 13
v_gene: TRBV6-6
j_gene: TRBJ2-3

CDR3aa: AGSISTGRGSNQPQH
d_gene: TRBD1
len: 15
v_gene: TRBV5-6
j_gene: TRBJ1-5

CDR3aa: ASSARTSGPIGTDTQY
d_gene: TRBD2
len: 16
v_gene: TRBV12-3/TRBV12-4
j_gene: TRBJ2-3

CDR3aa: ASSHDRGMNTEAF
d_gene: TRBD1
len: 13
v_gene: TRBV11-3
j_gene: TRBJ1-1

CDR3aa: ASSPHGQGGQPQH
d_gene: TRBD1
len: 13
v_gene: TRBV6-5
j_gene: TRBJ1-5

CDR3aa: ASSLTGNGATEAF
d_gene: NA
len: 13
v_gene: TRBV5-1
j_gene: TRBJ1-1

CDR3aa: ASGLEGLADEQF
d_gene: TRBD2
len: 12
v_gene: TRBV12-5
j_gene: TRBJ2-1

CDR3aa: AISQTFGADRETQY
d_gene: NA
len: 14
v_gene: TRBV10-3
j_gene: TRBJ2-5

CDR3aa: ASGQKRETQY
d_gene: NA
len: 10
v_gene: TRBV2
j_gene: TRBJ2-5

CDR3aa: STRDSWRGMDTQY
d_gene: TRBD2
len: 13
v_gene: TRBV20-1
j_gene: TRBJ2-3

CDR3aa: ASSSTGPKNEQF
d_gene: TRBD1
len: 12
v_gene: TRBV6-2/TRBV6-3
j_gene: TRBJ2-1

CDR3aa: ASSVEGPLYGYT
d_gene: NA
len: 12
v_gene: TRBV6-1
j_gene: TRBJ1-2

CDR3aa: ASSPNGWRETQY
d_gene: NA
len: 12
v_gene: TRBV14
j_gene: TRBJ2-5

CDR3aa: ASSLVGRSDRNEQF
d_gene: NA
len: 14
v_gene: TRBV5-5
j_gene: TRBJ2-1

CDR3aa: ASSLPAFSGRRSYEQY
d_gene: TRBD2
len: 16
v_gene: TRBV7-2
j_gene: NA

CDR3aa: AIRRTGGYHEQY
d_gene: TRBD1
len: 12
v_gene: TRBV10-3
j_gene: NA

CDR3aa: ASSQVDQTDTQY
d_gene: NA
len: 12
v_gene: TRBV4-1
j_gene: TRBJ2-3

CDR3aa: ASTHGDSSNQPQH
d_gene: TRBD1
len: 13
v_gene: TRBV25-1
j_gene: TRBJ1-5

CDR3aa: ASRPSSYNEQY
d_gene: NA
len: 11
v_gene: TRBV7-2
j_gene: NA

CDR3aa: ASSLGHTNYGYT
d_gene: NA
len: 12
v_gene: TRBV5-6
j_gene: TRBJ1-2

CDR3aa: ASSLAVQNNEQF
d_gene: NA
len: 12
v_gene: TRBV7-8
j_gene: TRBJ2-1

CDR3aa: SVDMSRDRGTDTQY
d_gene: TRBD1
len: 14
v_gene: TRBV29-1
j_gene: TRBJ2-3

CDR3aa: ASSRGTSETQY
d_gene: NA
len: 11
v_gene: TRBV4-1
j_gene: TRBJ2-5

CDR3aa: SVADYGAGNLYEQF
d_gene: NA
len: 14
v_gene: TRBV29-1
j_gene: TRBJ2-1